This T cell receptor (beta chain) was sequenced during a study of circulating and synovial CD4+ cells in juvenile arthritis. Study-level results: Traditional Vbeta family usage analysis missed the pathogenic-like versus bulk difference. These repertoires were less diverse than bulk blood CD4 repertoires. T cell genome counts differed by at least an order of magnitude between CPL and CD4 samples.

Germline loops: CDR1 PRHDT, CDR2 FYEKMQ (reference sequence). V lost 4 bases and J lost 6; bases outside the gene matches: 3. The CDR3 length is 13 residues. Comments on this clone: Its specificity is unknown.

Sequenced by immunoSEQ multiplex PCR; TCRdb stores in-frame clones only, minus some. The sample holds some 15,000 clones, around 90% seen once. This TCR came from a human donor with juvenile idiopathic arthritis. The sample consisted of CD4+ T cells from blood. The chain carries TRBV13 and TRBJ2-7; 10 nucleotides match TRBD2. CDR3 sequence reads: CASSSGTSVEQYF. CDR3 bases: TGTGCCAGCAGCTCCGGGACTAGCGTCGAGCAGTACTTC. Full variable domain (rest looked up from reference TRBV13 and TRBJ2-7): AAGVIQSPRHLIKEKRETATLKCYPIPRHDTVYWYQQGPGQDPQFLISFYEKMQSDKGSIPDRFSAQQFSDYHSELNMSSLELGDSALYFCASSSGTSVEQYFGPGTRLTVT.